This T cell receptor beta chain was documented in a study of cytomegalovirus exposure and HLA in healthy donors. Overall study findings and caveats: Rare TCR sequences dominated, though some public TCRs recurred in many donors.

As regards this clone: The antigen is not known.

Trimming took 3 bases from V and 5 from J; bases not matched to a gene: 2. Germline V gene data show CDR1 as SGHTA and CDR2 as FQGTGA. The CDR3 runs to 13 residues. Measured with immunoSEQ multiplex PCR; TCRdb has only the in-frame clones, and not every one. This sample has 200,000 to 250,000 clones, with around 86% found just once. The sequencing sample was made of PBMCs. This sequence joins TRBV7-3 and TRBJ1-1, with 8 bases fitting TRBD1. The TCR was taken from a woman aged 18-29 years in good health and CMV-seropositive. CDR3 region: CASSFGQGTEAFF. The CDR3 coding sequence is TGTGCCAGCAGCTTCGGACAGGGAACTGAAGCTTTCTTT.